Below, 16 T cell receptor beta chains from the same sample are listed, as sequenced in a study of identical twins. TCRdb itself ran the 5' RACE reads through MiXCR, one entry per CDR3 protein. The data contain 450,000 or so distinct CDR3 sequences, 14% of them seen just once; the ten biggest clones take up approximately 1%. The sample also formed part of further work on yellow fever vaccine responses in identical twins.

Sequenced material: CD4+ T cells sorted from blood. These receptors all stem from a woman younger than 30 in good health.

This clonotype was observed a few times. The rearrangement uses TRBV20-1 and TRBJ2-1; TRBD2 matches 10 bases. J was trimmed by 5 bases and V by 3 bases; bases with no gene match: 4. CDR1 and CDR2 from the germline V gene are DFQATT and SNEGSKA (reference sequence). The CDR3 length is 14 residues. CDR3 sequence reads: CSASPLAGDNEQFF. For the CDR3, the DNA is TGCAGTGCTAGCCCCCTAGCGGGAGACAATGAGCAGTTCTTC.

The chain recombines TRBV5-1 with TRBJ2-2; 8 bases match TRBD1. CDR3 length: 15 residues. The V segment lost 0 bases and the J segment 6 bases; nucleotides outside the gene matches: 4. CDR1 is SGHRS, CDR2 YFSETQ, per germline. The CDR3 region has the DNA TGCGCCAGCAGCTTGGCCGGGACAGGCCCCGGGGAGCTGTTTTTT. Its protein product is CASSLAGTGPGELFF.

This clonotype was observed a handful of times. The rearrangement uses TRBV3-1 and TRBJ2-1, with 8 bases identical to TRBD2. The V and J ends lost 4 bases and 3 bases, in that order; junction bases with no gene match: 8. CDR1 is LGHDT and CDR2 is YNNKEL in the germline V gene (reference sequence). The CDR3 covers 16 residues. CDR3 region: CASSRLGLAIYNEQFF. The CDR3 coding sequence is TGTGCCAGCAGCCGTCTAGGACTAGCCATCTACAATGAGCAGTTCTTC.

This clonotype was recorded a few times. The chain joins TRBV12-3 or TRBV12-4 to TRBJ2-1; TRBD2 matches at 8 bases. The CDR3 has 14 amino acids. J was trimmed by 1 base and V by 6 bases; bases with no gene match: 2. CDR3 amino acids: CASRPGGSYNEQFF. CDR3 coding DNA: TGTGCCAGCAGGCCGGGGGGGTCCTACAATGAGCAGTTCTTC.

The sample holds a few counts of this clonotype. CDR3 region: CASSPRTGQPYYGYTF. The CDR3 bases are TGTGCCAGCAGCCCTCGGACAGGACAACCTTACTATGGCTACACCTTC. V usage is TRBV14 and J usage is TRBJ1-2; 7 nucleotides match TRBD1. CDR1 is SGHDN, CDR2 FVKESK, per germline. The CDR3 is 16 residues long. Trimming at V came to 4 bases and at J to 3 bases, leaving 11 bases not matched to a gene. Full variable domain (missing parts from reference TRBV14 and TRBJ1-2): EAGVTQFPSHSVIEKGQTVTLRCDPISGHDNLYWYRRVMGKEIKFLLHFVKESKQDESGMPNNRFLAERTGGTYSTLKVQPAELEDSGVYFCASSPRTGQPYYGYTFGSGTRLTVV.

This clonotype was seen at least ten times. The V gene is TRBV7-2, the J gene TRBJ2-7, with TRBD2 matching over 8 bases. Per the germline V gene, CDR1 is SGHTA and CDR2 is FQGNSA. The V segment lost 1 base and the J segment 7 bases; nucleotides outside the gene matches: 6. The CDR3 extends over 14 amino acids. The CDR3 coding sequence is TGTGCCAGCAGCTTAGACGGGAGGGCCGGGGAGCAGTACTTC. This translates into CASSLDGRAGEQYF.

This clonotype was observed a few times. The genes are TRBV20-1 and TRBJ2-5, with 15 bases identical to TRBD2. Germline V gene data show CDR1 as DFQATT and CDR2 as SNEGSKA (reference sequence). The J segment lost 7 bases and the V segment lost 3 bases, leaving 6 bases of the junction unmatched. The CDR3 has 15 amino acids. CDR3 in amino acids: CSARGGTSGRSTQYF. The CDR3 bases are TGCAGTGCTAGGGGGGGGACTAGCGGGAGGTCGACCCAGTACTTC.

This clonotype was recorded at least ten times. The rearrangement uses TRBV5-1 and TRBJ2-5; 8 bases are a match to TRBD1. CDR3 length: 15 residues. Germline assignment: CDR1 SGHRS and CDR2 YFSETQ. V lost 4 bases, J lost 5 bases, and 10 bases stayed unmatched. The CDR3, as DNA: TGCGCCAGCAGCGCAGGACAGGGTTGGTTGGAGACCCAGTACTTC. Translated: CASSAGQGWLETQYF.

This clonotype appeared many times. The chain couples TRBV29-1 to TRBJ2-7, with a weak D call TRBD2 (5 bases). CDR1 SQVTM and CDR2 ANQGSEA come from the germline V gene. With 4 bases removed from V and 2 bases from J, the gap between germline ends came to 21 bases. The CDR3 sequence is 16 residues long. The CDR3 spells CSVAKEGRTIPYEQYF. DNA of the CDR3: TGCAGCGTTGCGAAAGAGGGCAGAACCATACCCTACGAGCAGTACTTC.

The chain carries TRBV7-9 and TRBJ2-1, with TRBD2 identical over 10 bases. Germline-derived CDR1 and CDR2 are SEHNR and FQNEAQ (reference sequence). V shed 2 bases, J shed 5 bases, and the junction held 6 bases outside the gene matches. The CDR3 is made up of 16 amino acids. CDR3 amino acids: CASSLLGGLADNEQFF. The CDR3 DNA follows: TGTGCCAGCAGCTTATTAGGAGGACTAGCGGACAATGAGCAGTTCTTC.

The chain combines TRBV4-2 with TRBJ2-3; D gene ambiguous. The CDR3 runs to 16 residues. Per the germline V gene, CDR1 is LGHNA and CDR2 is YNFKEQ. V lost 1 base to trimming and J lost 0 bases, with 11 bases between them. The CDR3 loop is CASSQVASTSTDTQYF. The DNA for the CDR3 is TGTGCCAGCAGCCAAGTGGCTTCTACTAGCACAGATACGCAGTATTTT.

As DNA, the CDR3 is TGTGCCAGCAGCCATGGAGGGGGGACAGGGGGCAATGAGCAGTTCTTC. Translation gives CASSHGGGTGGNEQFF. The chain uses TRBV13 and TRBJ2-1, with 11 bases fitting TRBD1. This CDR3 region has 16 residues. Unmatched junction bases numbered 9, after V lost 5 bases and J lost 6 bases. Germline V gene data show CDR1 as PRHDT and CDR2 as FYEKMQ (reference sequence).

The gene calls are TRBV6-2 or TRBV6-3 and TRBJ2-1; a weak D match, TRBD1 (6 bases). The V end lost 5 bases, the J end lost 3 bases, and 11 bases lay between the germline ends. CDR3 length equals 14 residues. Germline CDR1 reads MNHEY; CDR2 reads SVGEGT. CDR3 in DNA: TGTGCCAGCAGTACAACAGGGTACTACAATGAGCAGTTCTTC. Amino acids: CASSTTGYYNEQFF.

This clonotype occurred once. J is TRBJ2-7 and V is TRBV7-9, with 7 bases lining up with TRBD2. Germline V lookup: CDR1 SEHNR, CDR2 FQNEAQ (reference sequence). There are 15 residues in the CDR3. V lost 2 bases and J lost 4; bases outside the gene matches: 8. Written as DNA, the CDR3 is TGTGCCAGCAGCTTATACTTGGGCGGGAGATACGAGCAGTACTTC. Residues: CASSLYLGGRYEQYF. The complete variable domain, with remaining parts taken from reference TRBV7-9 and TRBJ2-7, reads DTGVSQNPRHKITKRGQNVTFRCDPISEHNRLYWYRQTLGQGPEFLTYFQNEAQLEKSRLLSDRFSAERPKGSFSTLEIQRTEQGDSAMYLCASSLYLGGRYEQYFGPGTRLTVT.

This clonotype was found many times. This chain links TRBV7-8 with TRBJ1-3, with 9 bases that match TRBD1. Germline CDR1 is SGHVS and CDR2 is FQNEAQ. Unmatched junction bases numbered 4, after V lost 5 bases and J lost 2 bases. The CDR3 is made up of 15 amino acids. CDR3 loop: CASSHTGGTGNTIYF. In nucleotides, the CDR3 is TGTGCCAGCAGCCATACAGGGGGCACTGGAAACACCATATATTTT.

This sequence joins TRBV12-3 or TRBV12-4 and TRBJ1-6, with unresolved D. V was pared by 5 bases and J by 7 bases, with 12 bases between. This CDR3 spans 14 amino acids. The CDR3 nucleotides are TGTGCCAGCAGTCGCTGGACGGGGAATTCACCCCTCCACTTT. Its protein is CASSRWTGNSPLHF.